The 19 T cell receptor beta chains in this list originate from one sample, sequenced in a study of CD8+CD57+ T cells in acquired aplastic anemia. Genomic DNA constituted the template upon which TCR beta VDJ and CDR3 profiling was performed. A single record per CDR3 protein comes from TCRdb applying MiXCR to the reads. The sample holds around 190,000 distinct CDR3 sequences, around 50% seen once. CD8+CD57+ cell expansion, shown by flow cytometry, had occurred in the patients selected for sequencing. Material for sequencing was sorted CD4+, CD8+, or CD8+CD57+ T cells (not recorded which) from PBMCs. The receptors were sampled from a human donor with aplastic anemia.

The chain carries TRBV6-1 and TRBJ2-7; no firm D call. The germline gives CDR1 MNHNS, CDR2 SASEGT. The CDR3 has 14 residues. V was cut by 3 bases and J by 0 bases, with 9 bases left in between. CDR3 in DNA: TGTGCCAGCAGTGACAGGTGGAGCTCCTACGAGCAGTACTTC. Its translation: CASSDRWSSYEQYF.

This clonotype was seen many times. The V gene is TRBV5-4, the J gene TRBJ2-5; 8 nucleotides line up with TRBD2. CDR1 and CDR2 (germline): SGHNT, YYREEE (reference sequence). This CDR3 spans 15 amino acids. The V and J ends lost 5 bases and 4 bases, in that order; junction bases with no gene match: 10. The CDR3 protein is CASRQGSGLGETQYF. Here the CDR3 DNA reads TGTGCCAGCAGACAGGGATCGGGACTAGGAGAGACCCAGTACTTC.

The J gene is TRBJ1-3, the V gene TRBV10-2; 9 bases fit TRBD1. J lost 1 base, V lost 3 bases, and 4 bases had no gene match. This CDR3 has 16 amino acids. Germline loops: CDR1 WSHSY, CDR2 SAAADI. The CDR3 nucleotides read TGCGCCAGCAGTGAAGGGACAGGGTTATCTGGAAACACCATATATTTT. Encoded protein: CASSEGTGLSGNTIYF.

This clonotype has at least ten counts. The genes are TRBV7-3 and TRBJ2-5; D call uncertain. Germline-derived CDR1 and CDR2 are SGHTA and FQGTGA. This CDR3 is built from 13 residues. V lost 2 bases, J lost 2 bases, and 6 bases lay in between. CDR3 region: CASSLGVQETQYF. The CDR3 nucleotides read TGTGCCAGCAGCTTAGGGGTTCAAGAGACCCAGTACTTC.

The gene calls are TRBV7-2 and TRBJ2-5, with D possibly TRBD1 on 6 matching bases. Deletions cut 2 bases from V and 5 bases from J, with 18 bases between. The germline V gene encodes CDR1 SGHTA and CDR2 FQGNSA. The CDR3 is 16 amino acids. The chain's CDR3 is CASSLRGGDSRETQYF. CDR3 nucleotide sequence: TGTGCCAGCAGCTTAAGAGGGGGAGATTCCAGGGAGACCCAGTACTTC.

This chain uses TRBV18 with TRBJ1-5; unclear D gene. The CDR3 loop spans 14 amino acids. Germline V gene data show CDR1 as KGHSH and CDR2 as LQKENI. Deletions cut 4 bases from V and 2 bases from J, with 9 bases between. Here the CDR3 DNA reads TGTGCCAGCTCACAGGGTATGGGCAATCAGCCCCAGCATTTT. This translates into CASSQGMGNQPQHF.

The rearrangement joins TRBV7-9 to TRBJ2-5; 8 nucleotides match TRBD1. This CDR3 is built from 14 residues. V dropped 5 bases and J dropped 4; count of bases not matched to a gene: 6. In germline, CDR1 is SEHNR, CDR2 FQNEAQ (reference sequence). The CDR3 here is CASSKTGEAETQYF. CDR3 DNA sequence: TGTGCCAGCAGCAAGACAGGGGAGGCAGAGACCCAGTACTTC.

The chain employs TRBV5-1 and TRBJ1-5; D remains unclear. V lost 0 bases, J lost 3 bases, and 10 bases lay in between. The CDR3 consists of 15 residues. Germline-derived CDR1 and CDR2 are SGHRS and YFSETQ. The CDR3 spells CASSLVGQTNQPQHF. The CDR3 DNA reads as TGCGCCAGCAGCTTGGTAGGGCAGACCAATCAGCCCCAGCATTTT.

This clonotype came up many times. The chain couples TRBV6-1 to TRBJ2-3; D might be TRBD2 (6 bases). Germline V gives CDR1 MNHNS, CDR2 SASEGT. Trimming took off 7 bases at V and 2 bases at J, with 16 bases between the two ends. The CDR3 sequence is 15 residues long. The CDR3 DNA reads TGTGCCAGCACAAACTGGGGGGTGTCCACAGATACGCAGTATTTT. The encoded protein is CASTNWGVSTDTQYF.

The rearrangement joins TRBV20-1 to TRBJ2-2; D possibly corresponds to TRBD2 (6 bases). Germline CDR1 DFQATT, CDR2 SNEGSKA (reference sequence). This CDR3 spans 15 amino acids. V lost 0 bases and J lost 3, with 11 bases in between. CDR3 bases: TGCAGTGCTAGAGATGGGGACTCCTACACCGGGGAGCTGTTTTTT. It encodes CSARDGDSYTGELFF.

CDR3 nucleotides: TGTGCCAGTAGTATCGGGGGAAAATATGGCTACACCTTC. It codes for CASSIGGKYGYTF. This chain joins TRBV19 and TRBJ1-2; the D gene is possibly TRBD1 (5 bases). There are 13 residues in the CDR3. The germline CDR1 and CDR2 sequences are LNHDA and SQIVND (reference sequence). V shed 3 bases and J shed 5 bases, with 10 bases lying between them. Full variable domain (remainder filled in from reference TRBV19 and TRBJ1-2): DGGITQSPKYLFRKEGQNVTLSCEQNLNHDAMYWYRQDPGQGLRLIYYSQIVNDFQKGDIAEGYSVSREKKESFPLTVTSAQKNPTAFYLCASSIGGKYGYTFGSGTRLTVV.

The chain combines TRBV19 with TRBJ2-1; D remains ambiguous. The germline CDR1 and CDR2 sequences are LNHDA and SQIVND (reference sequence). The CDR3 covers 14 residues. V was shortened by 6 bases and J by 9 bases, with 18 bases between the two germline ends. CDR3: CASSKETYVFEQFF. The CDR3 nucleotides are TGTGCCAGTAGCAAAGAAACCTACGTTTTTGAGCAGTTCTTC.

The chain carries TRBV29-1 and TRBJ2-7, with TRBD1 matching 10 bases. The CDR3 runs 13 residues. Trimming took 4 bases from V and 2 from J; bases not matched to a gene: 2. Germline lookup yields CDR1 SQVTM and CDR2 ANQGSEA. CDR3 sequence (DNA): TGCAGCGTTGCCGGACAGGGGGCCTACGAGCAGTACTTC. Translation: CSVAGQGAYEQYF.

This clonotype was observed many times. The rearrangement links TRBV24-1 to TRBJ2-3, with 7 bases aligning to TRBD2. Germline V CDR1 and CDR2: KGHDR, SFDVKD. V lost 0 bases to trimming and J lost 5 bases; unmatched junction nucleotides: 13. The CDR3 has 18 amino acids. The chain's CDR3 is CATSDLYSAGEGKDTQYF. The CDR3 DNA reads TGTGCCACCAGTGATTTGTATTCGGCGGGGGAGGGTAAAGATACGCAGTATTTT.

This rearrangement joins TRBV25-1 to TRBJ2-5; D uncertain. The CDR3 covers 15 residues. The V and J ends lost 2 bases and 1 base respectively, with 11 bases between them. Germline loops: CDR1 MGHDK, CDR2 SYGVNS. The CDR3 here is CASSESFGFQETQYF. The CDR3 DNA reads TGTGCCAGCAGTGAAAGTTTTGGATTCCAAGAGACCCAGTACTTC. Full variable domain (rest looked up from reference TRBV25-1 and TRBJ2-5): EADIYQTPRYLVIGTGKKITLECSQTMGHDKMYWYQQDPGMELHLIHYSYGVNSTEKGDLSSESTVSRIRTEHFPLTLESARPSHTSQYLCASSESFGFQETQYFGPGTRLLVL.

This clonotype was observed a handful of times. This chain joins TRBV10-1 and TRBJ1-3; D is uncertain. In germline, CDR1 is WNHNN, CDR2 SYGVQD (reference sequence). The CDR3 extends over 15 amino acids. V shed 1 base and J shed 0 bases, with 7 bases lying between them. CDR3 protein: CASSEYGSSGNTIYF. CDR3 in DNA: TGCGCCAGCAGTGAGTACGGTAGCTCTGGAAACACCATATATTTT.

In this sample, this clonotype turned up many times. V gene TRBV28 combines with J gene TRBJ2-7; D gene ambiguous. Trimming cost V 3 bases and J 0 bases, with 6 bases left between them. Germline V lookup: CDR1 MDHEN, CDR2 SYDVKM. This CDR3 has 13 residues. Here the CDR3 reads CASSLVRSYEQYF. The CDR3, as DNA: TGTGCCAGCAGTTTGGTGCGCTCCTACGAGCAGTACTTC.

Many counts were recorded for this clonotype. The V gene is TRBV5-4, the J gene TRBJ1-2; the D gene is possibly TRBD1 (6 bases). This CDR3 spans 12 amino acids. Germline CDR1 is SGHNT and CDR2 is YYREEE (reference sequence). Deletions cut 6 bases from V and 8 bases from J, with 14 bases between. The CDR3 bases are TGTGCCAGCACCCTTACAGGGAAAGGCTACACCTTC. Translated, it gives CASTLTGKGYTF.

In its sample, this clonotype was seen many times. CDR3 residues: CASSRDRETDTQYF. In DNA form, the CDR3 reads TGTGCCAGCAGCCGCGACAGGGAAACAGATACGCAGTATTTT. This chain joins TRBV7-6 and TRBJ2-3, with 7 bases lining up with TRBD1. V shed 5 bases and J 3 bases; nucleotides not matched to a gene: 5. There are 14 residues in the CDR3. Germline V gene lookup returns CDR1 SGHVS and CDR2 FNYEAQ.